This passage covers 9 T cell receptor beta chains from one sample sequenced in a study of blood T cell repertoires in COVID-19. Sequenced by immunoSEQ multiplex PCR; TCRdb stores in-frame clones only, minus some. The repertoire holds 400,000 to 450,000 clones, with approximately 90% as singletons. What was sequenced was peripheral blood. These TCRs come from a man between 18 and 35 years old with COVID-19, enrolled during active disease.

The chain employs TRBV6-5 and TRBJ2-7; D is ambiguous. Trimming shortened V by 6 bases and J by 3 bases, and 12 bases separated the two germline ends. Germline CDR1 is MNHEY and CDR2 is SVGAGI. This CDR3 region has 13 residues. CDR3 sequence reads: CASRLRPLYEQYF. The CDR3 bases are TGTGCCAGCAGACTGCGGCCCCTCTACGAGCAGTACTTC.

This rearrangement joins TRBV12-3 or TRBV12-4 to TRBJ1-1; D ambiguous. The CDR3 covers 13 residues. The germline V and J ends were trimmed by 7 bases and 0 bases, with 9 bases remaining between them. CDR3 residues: CASTLYMNTEAFF. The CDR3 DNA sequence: TGTGCCAGCACGCTTTACATGAACACTGAAGCTTTCTTT.

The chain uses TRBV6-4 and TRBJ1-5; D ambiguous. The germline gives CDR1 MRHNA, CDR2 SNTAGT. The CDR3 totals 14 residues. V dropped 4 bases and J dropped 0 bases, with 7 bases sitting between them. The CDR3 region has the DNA TGTGCCAGCAGTGGTCCGGTTAGCAATCAGCCCCAGCATTTT. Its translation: CASSGPVSNQPQHF.

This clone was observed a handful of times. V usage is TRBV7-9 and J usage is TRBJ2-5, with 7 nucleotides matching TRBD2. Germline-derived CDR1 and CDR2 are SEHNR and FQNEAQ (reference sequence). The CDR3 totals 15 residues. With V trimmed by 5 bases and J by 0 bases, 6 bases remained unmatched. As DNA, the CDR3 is TGTGCCAGCAGCCCGGGGACTATGTACCAAGAGACCCAGTACTTC. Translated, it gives CASSPGTMYQETQYF.

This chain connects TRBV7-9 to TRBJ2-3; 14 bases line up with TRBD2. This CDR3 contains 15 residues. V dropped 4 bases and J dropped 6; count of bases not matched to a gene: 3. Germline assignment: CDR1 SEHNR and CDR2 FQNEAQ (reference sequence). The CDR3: CASSSTSGGADTQYF. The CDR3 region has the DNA TGTGCCAGCAGCTCGACTAGCGGGGGGGCGGATACGCAGTATTTT.

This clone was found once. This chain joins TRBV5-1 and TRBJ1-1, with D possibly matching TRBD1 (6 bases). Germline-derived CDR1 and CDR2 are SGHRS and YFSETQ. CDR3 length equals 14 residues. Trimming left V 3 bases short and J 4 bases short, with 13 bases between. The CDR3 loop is CASSSGQQGTEAFF. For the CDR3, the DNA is TGCGCCAGCAGCTCTGGACAGCAGGGCACTGAAGCTTTCTTT.

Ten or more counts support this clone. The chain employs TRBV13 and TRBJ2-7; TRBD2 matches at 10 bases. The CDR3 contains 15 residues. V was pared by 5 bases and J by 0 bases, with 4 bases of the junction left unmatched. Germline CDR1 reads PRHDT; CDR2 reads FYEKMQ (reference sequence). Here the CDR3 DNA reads TGTGCCAGCAGCGGTTCTAGCGGGGGCTCCTACGAGCAGTACTTC. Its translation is CASSGSSGGSYEQYF.

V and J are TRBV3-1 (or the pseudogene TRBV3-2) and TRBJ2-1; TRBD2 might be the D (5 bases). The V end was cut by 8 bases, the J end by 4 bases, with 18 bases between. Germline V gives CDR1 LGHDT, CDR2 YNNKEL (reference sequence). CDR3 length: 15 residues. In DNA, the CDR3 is TGTGCCAGCCGGGATCATGGGATGGGGTACAATGAGCAGTTCTTC. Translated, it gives CASRDHGMGYNEQFF.

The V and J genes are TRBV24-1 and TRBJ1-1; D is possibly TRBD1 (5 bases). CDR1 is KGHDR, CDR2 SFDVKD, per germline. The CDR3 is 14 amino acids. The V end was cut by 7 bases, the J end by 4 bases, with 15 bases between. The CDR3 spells CATSPGKTTTEAFF. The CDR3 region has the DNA TGTGCCACCAGCCCAGGGAAAACGACCACTGAAGCTTTCTTT.